Listed below are T cell receptor beta chains from one sample, sequenced in a study of OX40 agonist ivuxolimab in advanced cancers. Using immunoSEQ multiplex PCR, the repertoire was profiled, and TCRdb retains in-frame clones only, with some absent. The table lists roughly 15,000 clones, roughly 75% of them singletons. This sample comprised CD4+ or CD8+ T cells sorted from blood, obtained in a trial of the OX40 agonist ivuxolimab. These receptors were taken from an adult with an advanced solid tumor such as melanoma, head and neck, liver or kidney cancer. The CDR3 runs from the conserved cysteine through the conserved F or W. A D gene is named only where the DNA matches it firmly.

TGTGCCAGCAGCCCCGAAGACAGACTTAACTATGGCTACACCTTC,CASSPEDRLNYGYTF,TRBV6-5,NA,15,TRBJ1-2
TGTGCCAGCAGCTTCGGGGCGCAGGACGAGCAGTACTTC,CASSFGAQDEQYF,TRBV7-9,NA,13,TRBJ2-7
TGTGCCAGCAGTTACGTCCCTGGACAGGGGGTCGATGGCTACACCTTC,CASSYVPGQGVDGYTF,TRBV6-5,TRBD1,16,TRBJ1-2
TGTGCCAGCTCACTCCCCGGGGCCGATATCGCTCGAGCTTTCTTT,CASSLPGADIARAFF,TRBV27,NA,15,TRBJ1-1
TGCGCCAGCAGCCAAGATCTGGACCGGGGAAGTGAAAAACTGTTTTTT,CASSQDLDRGSEKLFF,TRBV4-1,NA,16,TRBJ1-4
TGTGCCAGTAGTTTTTACCCGGGACCAGATTACAATGAGCAGTTCTTC,CASSFYPGPDYNEQFF,TRBV19,NA,16,TRBJ2-1
TGTGCCAGCAGCTTAGAACCTGGACAGGGTGGCTACACCTTC,CASSLEPGQGGYTF,TRBV7-9,TRBD1,14,TRBJ1-2
TGTGCCAGCAGTTTATCCTACGGAGGGCCTAGCAATCAGCCCCAGCATTTT,CASSLSYGGPSNQPQHF,TRBV27,NA,17,TRBJ1-5
TGTGCCAGCAGCTTCGGGACGGACACCTTCTATGGCTACACCTTC,CASSFGTDTFYGYTF,TRBV7-9,NA,15,TRBJ1-2
TGTGCCAGCAGCTTCGGACAGGGGGCTGAGACCCAGTACTTC,CASSFGQGAETQYF,TRBV7-6,TRBD1,14,TRBJ2-5
TGTGCCAGCAGCTTAGCAACAGGGGGGCACGTGGATACGCAGTATTTT,CASSLATGGHVDTQYF,TRBV7-9,TRBD1,16,TRBJ2-3
TGCGCCAGCAGCTTGGGGCAGGGGCCTCGAGAGACCCAGTACTTC,CASSLGQGPRETQYF,TRBV5-1,NA,15,TRBJ2-5